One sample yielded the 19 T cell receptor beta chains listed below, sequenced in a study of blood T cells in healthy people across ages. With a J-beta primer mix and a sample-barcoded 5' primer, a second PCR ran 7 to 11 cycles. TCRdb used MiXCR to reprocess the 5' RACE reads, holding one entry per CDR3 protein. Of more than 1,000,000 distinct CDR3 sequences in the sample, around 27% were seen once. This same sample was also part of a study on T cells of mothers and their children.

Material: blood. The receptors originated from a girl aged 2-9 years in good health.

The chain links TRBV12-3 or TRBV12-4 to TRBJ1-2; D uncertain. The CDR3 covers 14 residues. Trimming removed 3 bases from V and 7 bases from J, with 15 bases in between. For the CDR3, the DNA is TGTGCCAGCAGTTTCGGTTCTGCCCTCTGTGGCTACACCTTC. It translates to CASSFGSALCGYTF.

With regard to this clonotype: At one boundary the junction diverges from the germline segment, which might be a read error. The CDR3 here is CTSSMGQLTGRGYTF. The CDR3 DNA is TGTACCAGTAGCATGGGACAGCTAACGGGACGGGGCTACACCTTC. The chain joins TRBV19 to TRBJ1-2; 7 bases fit TRBD1. The CDR3 contains 15 residues. CDR1 is LNHDA and CDR2 is SQIVND in the germline V gene (reference sequence). The full variable domain, completed using reference TRBV19 and TRBJ1-2, is DGGITQSPKYLFRKEGQNVTLSCEQNLNHDAMYWYRQDPGQGLRLIYYSQIVNDFQKGDIAEGYSVSREKKESFPLTVTSAQKNPTAFYLCTSSMGQLTGRGYTFGSGTRLTVV.

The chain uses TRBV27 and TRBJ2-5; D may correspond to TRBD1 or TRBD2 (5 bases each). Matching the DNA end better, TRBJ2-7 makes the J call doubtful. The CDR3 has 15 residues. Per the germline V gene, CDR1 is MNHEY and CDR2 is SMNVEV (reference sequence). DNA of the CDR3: TGTGCCAGCAGCGCCTGGGGGTTACAAGGCTACGAGCAGTACTTC. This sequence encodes CASSAWGLQGYEQYF.

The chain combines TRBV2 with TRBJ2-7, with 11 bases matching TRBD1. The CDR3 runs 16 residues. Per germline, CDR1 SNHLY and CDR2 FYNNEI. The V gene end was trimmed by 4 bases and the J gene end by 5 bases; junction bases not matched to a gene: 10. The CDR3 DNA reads TGTGCCAGCAGTGGACCCACGGGACAGGGGGTGGACGAGCAGTACTTC. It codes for CASSGPTGQGVDEQYF.

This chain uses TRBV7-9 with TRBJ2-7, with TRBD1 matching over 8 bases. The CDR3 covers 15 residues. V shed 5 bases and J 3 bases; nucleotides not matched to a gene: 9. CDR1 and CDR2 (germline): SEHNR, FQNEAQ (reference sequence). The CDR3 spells CASSPKGTGLYEQYF. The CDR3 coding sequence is TGTGCCAGCAGCCCGAAGGGGACAGGACTCTACGAGCAGTACTTC.

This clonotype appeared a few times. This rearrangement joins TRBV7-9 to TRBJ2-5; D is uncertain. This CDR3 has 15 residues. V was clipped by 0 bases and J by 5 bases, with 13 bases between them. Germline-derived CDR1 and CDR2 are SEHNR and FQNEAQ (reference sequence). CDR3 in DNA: TGTGCCAGCAGCTTAGCGCCTAGTTGGGGTGAGACCCAGTACTTC. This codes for CASSLAPSWGETQYF.

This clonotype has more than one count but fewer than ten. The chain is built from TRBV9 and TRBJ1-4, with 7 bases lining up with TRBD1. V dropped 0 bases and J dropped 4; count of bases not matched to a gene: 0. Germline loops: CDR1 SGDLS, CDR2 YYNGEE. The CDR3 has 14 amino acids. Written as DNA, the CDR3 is TGTGCCAGCAGCGTAGGGGACAGTAATGAAAAACTGTTTTTT. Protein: CASSVGDSNEKLFF.

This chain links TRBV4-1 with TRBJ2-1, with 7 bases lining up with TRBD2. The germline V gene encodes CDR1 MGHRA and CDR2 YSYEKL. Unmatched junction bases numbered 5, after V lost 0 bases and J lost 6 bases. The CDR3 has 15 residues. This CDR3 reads CASSQDPTSVNEQFF. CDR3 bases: TGCGCCAGCAGCCAAGACCCAACTAGCGTCAATGAGCAGTTCTTC.

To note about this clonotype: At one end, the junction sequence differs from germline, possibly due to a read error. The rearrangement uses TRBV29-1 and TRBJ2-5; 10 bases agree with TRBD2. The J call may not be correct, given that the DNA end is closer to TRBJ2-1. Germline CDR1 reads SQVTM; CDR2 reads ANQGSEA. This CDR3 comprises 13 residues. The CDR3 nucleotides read TGCAGCGCTGAAGCGGGAGGGGACAATGAGCAGTTCTTC. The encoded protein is CSAEAGGDNEQFF.

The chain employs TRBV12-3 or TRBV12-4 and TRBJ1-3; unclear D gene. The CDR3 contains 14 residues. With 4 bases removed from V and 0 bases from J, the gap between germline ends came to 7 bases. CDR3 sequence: CASSSLFSGNTIYF. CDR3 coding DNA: TGTGCCAGCAGTTCCTTATTCTCTGGAAACACCATATATTTT.

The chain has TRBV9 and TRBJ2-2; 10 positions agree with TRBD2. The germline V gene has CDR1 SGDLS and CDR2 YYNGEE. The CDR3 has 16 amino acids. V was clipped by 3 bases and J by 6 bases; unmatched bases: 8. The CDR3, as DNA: TGTGCCAGCAGCGCCCAGCTAGCGGGAGCACCCGGGGAGCTGTTTTTT. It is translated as CASSAQLAGAPGELFF.

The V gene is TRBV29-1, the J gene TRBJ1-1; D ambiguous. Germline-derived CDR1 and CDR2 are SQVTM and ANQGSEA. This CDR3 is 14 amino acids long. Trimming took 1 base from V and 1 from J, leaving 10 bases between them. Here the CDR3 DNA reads TGCAGCGTTGAAGGAAGGTTGGGGAACACTGAAGCTTTCTTT. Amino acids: CSVEGRLGNTEAFF.

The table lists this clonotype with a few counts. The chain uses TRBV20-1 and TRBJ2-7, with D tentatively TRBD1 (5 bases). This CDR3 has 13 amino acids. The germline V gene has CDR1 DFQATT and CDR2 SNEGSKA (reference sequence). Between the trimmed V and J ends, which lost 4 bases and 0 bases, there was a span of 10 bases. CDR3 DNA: TGCAGTGCTACCTCGACAGTCTCCTACGAGCAGTACTTC. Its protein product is CSATSTVSYEQYF.

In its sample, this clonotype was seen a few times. CDR3 amino acids: CSHMGVYNEQFF. In DNA, the CDR3 is TGCAGCCATATGGGGGTCTACAATGAGCAGTTCTTC. The V and J genes are TRBV29-1 and TRBJ2-1; D may correspond to TRBD1 or TRBD2 (5 bases each). Germline V gene data show CDR1 as SQVTM and CDR2 as ANQGSEA. Deletions cut 8 bases from V and 3 bases from J, with 11 bases between. The CDR3 is 12 residues long.

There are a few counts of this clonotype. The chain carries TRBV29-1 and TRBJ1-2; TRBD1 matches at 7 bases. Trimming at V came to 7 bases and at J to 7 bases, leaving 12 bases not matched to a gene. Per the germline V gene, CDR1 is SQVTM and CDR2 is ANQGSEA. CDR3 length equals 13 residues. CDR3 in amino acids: CSAGETGSSGYTF. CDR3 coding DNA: TGCAGCGCTGGGGAGACAGGGTCGAGTGGCTACACCTTC.

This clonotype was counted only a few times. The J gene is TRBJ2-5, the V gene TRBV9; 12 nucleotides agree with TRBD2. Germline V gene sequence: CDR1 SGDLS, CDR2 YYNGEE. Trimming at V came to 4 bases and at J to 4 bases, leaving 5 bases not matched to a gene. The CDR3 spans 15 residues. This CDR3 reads CASSPPTSGRETQYF. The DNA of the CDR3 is TGTGCCAGCAGCCCACCGACTAGCGGGAGAGAGACCCAGTACTTC.

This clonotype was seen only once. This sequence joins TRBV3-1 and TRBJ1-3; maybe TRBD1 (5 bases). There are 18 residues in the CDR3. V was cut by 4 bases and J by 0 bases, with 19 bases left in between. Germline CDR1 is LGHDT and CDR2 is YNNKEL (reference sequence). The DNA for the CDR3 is TGTGCCAGCAGCCTAGACCGGGACGGCTATTACTCTGGAAACACCATATATTTT. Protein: CASSLDRDGYYSGNTIYF.

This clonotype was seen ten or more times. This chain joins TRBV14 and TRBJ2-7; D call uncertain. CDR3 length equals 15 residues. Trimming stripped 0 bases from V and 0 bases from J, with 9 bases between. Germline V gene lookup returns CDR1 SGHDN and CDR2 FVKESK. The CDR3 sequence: CASSQEAGFSYEQYF. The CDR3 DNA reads TGTGCCAGCAGCCAAGAAGCAGGTTTCTCCTACGAGCAGTACTTC.

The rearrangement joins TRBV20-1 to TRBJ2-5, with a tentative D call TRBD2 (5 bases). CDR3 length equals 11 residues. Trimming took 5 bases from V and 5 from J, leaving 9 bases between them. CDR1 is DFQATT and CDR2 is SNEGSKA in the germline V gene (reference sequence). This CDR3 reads CSAFPGETQYF. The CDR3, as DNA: TGCAGTGCTTTCCCGGGGGAGACCCAGTACTTC.